This entry lists 25 T cell receptor beta chains sequenced from one sample in a study of blood T cell repertoires in COVID-19. Sequenced by immunoSEQ multiplex PCR; TCRdb stores in-frame clones only, minus some. The sample shows around 80,000 clones, about 68% of them seen only once. Source material: peripheral blood. The receptors were sampled from a middle-aged man with active or convalescent COVID-19.

This clone came up a few times. The rearrangement uses TRBV7-2 and TRBJ2-5; D possibly corresponds to TRBD2 (6 bases). The CDR3 has 14 residues. The ends were cut back, 2 bases at V and 5 bases at J, with 12 bases in the middle. Germline CDR1 and CDR2: SGHTA and FQGNSA. This CDR3 is CASSLSPSVETQYF. The CDR3 DNA follows: TGTGCCAGCAGCTTAAGCCCTAGCGTGGAGACCCAGTACTTC.

The rearrangement links TRBV3-1 (or the pseudogene TRBV3-2) to TRBJ2-5; D is possibly TRBD2 (5 bases). Germline V gene sequence: CDR1 LGHDT, CDR2 YNNKEL (reference sequence). CDR3 size: 13 residues. Trimming shortened V by 1 base and J by 3 bases, and 6 bases separated the two germline ends. CDR3 coding DNA: TGTGCCAGCAGCCAAGGGACTGAAGAGACCCAGTACTTC. Translating it yields CASSQGTEETQYF.

The chain couples TRBV9 to TRBJ2-1, with 8 positions matching TRBD2. Germline V gives CDR1 SGDLS, CDR2 YYNGEE. V shed 3 bases, J shed 2 bases, and the junction held 16 bases outside the gene matches. This CDR3 spans 19 amino acids. CDR3 sequence (DNA): TGTGCCAGCAGCGGACCCGGGACTAGATTCGTTACGGCCTACAATGAGCAGTTCTTC. This translates into CASSGPGTRFVTAYNEQFF.

The chain's CDR3 is CASSQWTGLYNEQFF. DNA of the CDR3: TGCGCCAGCAGCCAATGGACAGGACTCTACAATGAGCAGTTCTTC. The chain has TRBV4-1 and TRBJ2-1; 7 bases agree with TRBD1. Losses at the gene ends were 2 bases for V and 3 bases for J; bases not matched to a gene: 4. CDR3 length equals 15 residues. Germline V gives CDR1 MGHRA, CDR2 YSYEKL.

Only a few counts were recorded for this clone. V is TRBV21-1 and J is TRBJ1-2; TRBD1, the D gene given by the table, was not confirmed from the DNA. TRBV21-1 is noted as a pseudogene. The length of the CDR3 is 15 residues. The CDR3 DNA reads as TGTGCCAGCAGCAAAGAGACAGGGCGTAGGTATGGCTACACCTTC. It encodes CASSKETGRRYGYTF.

The chain joins TRBV2 to TRBJ1-5; unclear D gene. Trimming shortened V by 7 bases and J by 2 bases, and 15 bases separated the two germline ends. Germline V gene sequence: CDR1 SNHLY, CDR2 FYNNEI. This CDR3 is built from 15 residues. The CDR3 region is CASTSRHSGNQPQHF. The CDR3 bases are TGTGCCAGCACCTCCCGACACTCTGGCAATCAGCCCCAGCATTTT.

J is TRBJ1-5 and V is TRBV7-2; 8 nucleotides agree with TRBD1. V lost 5 bases to trimming and J lost 5 bases; unmatched junction nucleotides: 5. Germline V gene data show CDR1 as SGHTA and CDR2 as FQGNSA. The CDR3 consists of 14 residues. In nucleotides, the CDR3 is TGTGCCAGCAGCCCGGGACAGGAATATCAGCCCCAGCATTTT. Protein: CASSPGQEYQPQHF.

As regards this clone: In the same sample, other DNA sequences code for this CDR3. CDR3 region: CASSLGQGGQETQYF. For the CDR3, the DNA is TGTGCCAGCTCGCTAGGACAGGGGGGGCAAGAGACCCAGTACTTC. V and J are TRBV6-5 and TRBJ2-5, with 10 bases that match TRBD1. With V trimmed by 8 bases and J by 2 bases, 8 bases remained unmatched. This CDR3 has 15 amino acids. Germline V gene lookup returns CDR1 MNHEY and CDR2 SVGAGI.

The V call is TRBV30, the J call TRBJ1-1, with D unresolved. With 0 bases removed from V and 7 bases from J, the gap between germline ends came to 15 bases. Germline CDR1 reads GTSNPN; CDR2 reads SVGIG (reference sequence). The CDR3 contains 14 residues. The CDR3 coding sequence is TGTGCCTGGAGTGTCGAACCACTTACGGGTGAAGCTTTCTTT. Residues: CAWSVEPLTGEAFF.

V is TRBV3-1 (or the pseudogene TRBV3-2) and J is TRBJ1-4, with 9 bases that match TRBD1. This CDR3 has 14 residues. J gave up 7 bases and V 1 base, and 1 base lay outside the gene matches. In germline, CDR1 is LGHDT, CDR2 YNNKEL (reference sequence). DNA of the CDR3: TGTGCCAGCAGCCAAGCGGACAGGGGTGAAAAACTGTTTTTT. It specifies CASSQADRGEKLFF.

The chain links TRBV7-8 to TRBJ2-1, with 11 bases matching TRBD2. The CDR3 covers 15 residues. The V gene end was trimmed by 5 bases and the J gene end by 4 bases; junction bases not matched to a gene: 4. The germline V gene encodes CDR1 SGHVS and CDR2 FQNEAQ. As DNA, the CDR3 is TGTGCCAGCAGCCCCTGGACTAGCGGGTACAATGAGCAGTTCTTC. Translated: CASSPWTSGYNEQFF.

The CDR3 protein is CASSLSAAGGYSTDTQYF. The CDR3 DNA sequence: TGTGCCAGCAGCTTATCTGCGGCTGGCGGATATAGCACAGATACGCAGTATTTT. The chain recombines TRBV7-6 with TRBJ2-3; D remains ambiguous. Germline assignment: CDR1 SGHVS and CDR2 FNYEAQ. The CDR3 has 18 residues. V lost 2 bases and J 0 bases, leaving 18 bases between the germline ends. Drawing the rest from reference TRBV7-6 and TRBJ2-3, the complete variable domain is GAGVSQSPRYKVTKRGQDVALRCDPISGHVSLYWYRQALGQGPEFLTYFNYEAQQDKSGLPNDRFSAERPEGSISTLTIQRTEQRDSAMYRCASSLSAAGGYSTDTQYFGPGTRLTVL.

With respect to this clone: The sample holds other DNA sequences that translate to the same CDR3. This chain uses TRBV11-2 with TRBJ1-6; possibly TRBD1 for D (6 bases). The ends were cut back, 5 bases at V and 8 bases at J, with 19 bases in the middle. This CDR3 is built from 16 residues. CDR1 and CDR2 (germline): SGHAT, FQNNGV. The CDR3 sequence is CASSPGRGAGDSPLHF. DNA of the CDR3: TGTGCCAGCAGCCCGGGGCGGGGGGCGGGGGATTCACCCCTCCACTTT.

J is TRBJ2-3 and V is TRBV9; D possibly corresponds to TRBD1 (6 bases). CDR1 is SGDLS, CDR2 YYNGEE, per germline. The CDR3 has 16 amino acids. Trimming shortened V by 0 bases and J by 2 bases, and 13 bases separated the two germline ends. The CDR3 DNA reads as TGTGCCAGCAGCGTAGCGAAGGACAGCGCCACAGATACGCAGTATTTT. It yields the protein CASSVAKDSATDTQYF.

V gene TRBV29-1 combines with J gene TRBJ1-3; the D is unclear. V was shortened by 6 bases and J by 1 base, with 10 bases between the two germline ends. Germline V gene sequence: CDR1 SQVTM, CDR2 ANQGSEA. The CDR3 extends over 13 amino acids. In nucleotides, the CDR3 is TGCAGCGTGGGAGGCCCGTCTGGAAACACCATATATTTT. Its translation is CSVGGPSGNTIYF.

The chain carries TRBV4-1 and TRBJ2-5; tentative D call: TRBD1 (5 bases). CDR3 length: 16 amino acids. The V end was cut by 0 bases, the J end by 4 bases, with 15 bases between. From germline, CDR1 is MGHRA and CDR2 YSYEKL. Here the CDR3 DNA reads TGCGCCAGCAGCCAAGATAGATCAGGGATTGGAGAGACCCAGTACTTC. Its translation: CASSQDRSGIGETQYF.

This chain uses TRBV12-5 with TRBJ1-6, with TRBD1 as a possible D gene (5 bases). Trimming took 2 bases from V and 8 from J, leaving 7 bases between them. The CDR3 length is 13 residues. CDR1 is LGHNT and CDR2 is FRNRAP in the germline V gene. The CDR3 reads CASGLTQDSPLHF. DNA for the CDR3: TGTGCTAGTGGTTTGACACAGGATTCACCCCTCCACTTT.

This clone has a handful of counts. The DNA for the CDR3 is TGTGCCAGCAGTTACGGGCTACGGGGGGATACGCAGTATTTT. Encoded protein: CASSYGLRGDTQYF. J is TRBJ2-3 and V is TRBV6-2 or TRBV6-3; weak D call: TRBD2 (6 bases). V shed 2 bases and J shed 6 bases, with 12 bases lying between them. Germline V gene sequence: CDR1 MNHEY, CDR2 SVGEGT. The length of the CDR3 is 14 residues.

V usage is TRBV19 and J usage is TRBJ2-4; 14 nucleotides align to TRBD2. This CDR3 is 18 amino acids long. V gave up 6 bases and J gave up 1 base; unmatched junction bases: 8. Per the germline V gene, CDR1 is LNHDA and CDR2 is SQIVND (reference sequence). DNA for the CDR3: TGTGCCAGTAGCACCGGGACTAGCGGGGGAGGGGCCAAAAACATTCAGTACTTC. This gives the protein CASSTGTSGGGAKNIQYF.

For this clone: Only one base separates this from a far larger clonotype, so it likely reflects a read error. This chain joins TRBV4-3 and TRBJ1-2, with a tentative D call TRBD1 (6 bases). The CDR3 runs to 14 residues. Per the germline V gene, CDR1 is LGHNA and CDR2 is YSLEER. Trimming pared 1 base from V and 3 bases from J, leaving 9 bases between. The CDR3 loop is CASSQGAGDYGYTF. The CDR3 DNA reads TGCGCCAGCAGCCAAGGGGCAGGGGACTATGGCTACACCTTC.

The chain joins TRBV23-1 to TRBJ1-2, with D possibly matching TRBD1 (5 bases). TRBV23-1 is treated as an ORF (open reading frame) with a function not yet certain. V was clipped by 4 bases and J by 2 bases, with 17 bases between them. The CDR3 spans 16 residues. The CDR3 is CASSPYWDCLNYGYTF. As DNA, the CDR3 is TGCGCCAGCAGTCCCTATTGGGACTGCCTGAACTATGGCTACACCTTC.

This clone appeared once. This chain uses TRBV5-6 with TRBJ2-7; 9 nucleotides agree with TRBD1. The V gene end was trimmed by 4 bases and the J gene end by 2 bases; junction bases not matched to a gene: 13. CDR3 length: 17 amino acids. Germline V lookup: CDR1 SGHDT, CDR2 YYEEEE. CDR3 bases: TGTGCCAGCAGCCCCTGGATGGGGGACAGGGAACCCTACGAGCAGTACTTC. Its protein is CASSPWMGDREPYEQYF.

The chain couples TRBV5-1 to TRBJ1-2; D remains ambiguous. Germline V gene lookup returns CDR1 SGHRS and CDR2 YFSETQ. CDR3 size: 13 residues. The germline V and J ends were trimmed by 2 bases and 4 bases, with 9 bases remaining between them. The CDR3 coding sequence is TGCGCCAGCAGCTTCGAGGTCGGCTATGGCTACACCTTC. Translated, it gives CASSFEVGYGYTF.

For this clone: The junction shows a germline mismatch at one end, possibly a read error. The rearrangement links TRBV7-7 to TRBJ2-2; 10 bases match TRBD1. Germline V CDR1 and CDR2: SSHAT, FNYEAQ (reference sequence). The length of the CDR3 is 15 residues. DNA of the CDR3: TGTGCTAGCAGCCCCGGACAGGGGGGGACCGGGGAGCTGTTTTTT. It specifies CASSPGQGGTGELFF.

The rearrangement links TRBV21-1 to TRBJ1-5; the table calls TRBD1, which could not be checked here. TRBV21-1 is recorded as a pseudogene. The CDR3 covers 20 residues. The CDR3 loop reads CASSGTGMGMPLCSNQPQHF. The CDR3 DNA reads TGTGCCAGCAGCGGGACAGGGATGGGAATGCCACTGTGTAGCAATCAGCCCCAGCATTTT.